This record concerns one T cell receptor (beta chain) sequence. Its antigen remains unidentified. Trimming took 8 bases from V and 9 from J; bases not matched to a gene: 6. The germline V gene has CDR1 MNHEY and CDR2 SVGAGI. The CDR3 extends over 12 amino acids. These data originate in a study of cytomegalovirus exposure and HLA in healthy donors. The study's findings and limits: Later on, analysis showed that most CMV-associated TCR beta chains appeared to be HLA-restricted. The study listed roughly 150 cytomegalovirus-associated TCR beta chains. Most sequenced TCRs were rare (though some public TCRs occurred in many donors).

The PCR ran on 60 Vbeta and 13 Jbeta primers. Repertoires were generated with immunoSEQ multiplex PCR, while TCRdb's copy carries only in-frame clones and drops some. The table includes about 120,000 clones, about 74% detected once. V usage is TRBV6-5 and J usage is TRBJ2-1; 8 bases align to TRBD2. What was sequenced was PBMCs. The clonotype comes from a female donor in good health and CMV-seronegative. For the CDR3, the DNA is TGTGCCAGCCGAAACCGGGAGGGTGAGCAGTTCTTC. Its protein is CASRNREGEQFF.